The next 4 T cell receptor beta chains were all read from a single sample in a study of blood T cell repertoires in COVID-19. This table comes from immunoSEQ multiplex PCR, and its TCRdb copy is limited to in-frame clones, with some not included. The table records 50,000 to 65,000 clones, more than 75% of them present only once. Sequenced: peripheral blood. These receptor sequences come from a middle-aged man with active COVID-19.

The rearrangement joins TRBV11-2 to TRBJ2-1; 12 bases are a match to TRBD2. V lost 5 bases to trimming and J lost 10 bases; unmatched junction nucleotides: 12. The CDR3 consists of 16 residues. CDR1 and CDR2 (germline): SGHAT, FQNNGV. CDR3 amino acids: CASSTRTSGALWEQFF. CDR3 DNA sequence: TGTGCCAGCAGCACCCGGACTAGCGGGGCCCTGTGGGAGCAGTTCTTC.

The chain employs TRBV9 and TRBJ2-5; 9 bases are a match to TRBD2. From germline, CDR1 is SGDLS and CDR2 YYNGEE. The V and J ends lost 3 bases and 4 bases, in that order; junction bases with no gene match: 4. There are 14 residues in the CDR3. This CDR3 reads CASSAGLALETQYF. CDR3 coding DNA: TGTGCCAGCAGCGCGGGACTAGCTTTAGAGACCCAGTACTTC.

V usage is TRBV12-3 or TRBV12-4 and J usage is TRBJ2-5; TRBD1 might be the D (5 bases). This CDR3 spans 13 amino acids. V lost 4 bases and J 3 bases, leaving 9 bases between the germline ends. The CDR3 spells CASSSDTEETQYF. CDR3 nucleotide sequence: TGTGCCAGCAGTTCGGACACCGAAGAGACCCAGTACTTC.

The chain carries TRBV6-2 or TRBV6-3 and TRBJ2-7; D possibly corresponds to TRBD1 (5 bases). V was pared by 0 bases and J by 2 bases, with 8 bases between. The CDR3 consists of 14 residues. Germline V gives CDR1 MNHEY, CDR2 SVGEGT. The CDR3 region has the DNA TGTGCCAGCAGTTACTCTGGACACCCCTACGAGCAGTACTTC. Protein sequence: CASSYSGHPYEQYF.